This T cell receptor (beta chain) was sequenced for a study of T cell responses to AZD1222 COVID-19 vaccine. General study findings and limits: Sampling that yielded the repertoires occurred only after the peak T cell response. Among those given AZD1222, only five or six were seropositive at baseline. The study found vaccine-associated CD4 TCRs spanning spike, dominant at 160-218 and 743-854. Donors, mostly white British, included more females; clonal diversity was possibly underestimated.

This CDR3 spans 17 amino acids. V was clipped by 4 bases and J by 3 bases; unmatched bases: 11. Germline values: CDR1 LGHNA, CDR2 YNFKEQ. TCRdb's table, derived via immunoSEQ multiplex PCR, lists solely in-frame clones and lacks some. The sample shows fewer than 85,000 clones, 80% to 90% of them seen only once. On this clone itself: Its antigen is undetermined.

The sample consisted of peripheral blood, taken on day 0 of AZD1222 vaccination. This clonotype originated in an adult in good health. The J gene is TRBJ2-2, the V gene TRBV4-2; 7 bases map to TRBD2. The CDR3: CASSPPPGGRDTGELFF. The CDR3 nucleotides are TGTGCCAGCAGCCCCCCCCCGGGCGGGAGAGACACCGGGGAGCTGTTTTTT.